The 19 T cell receptor beta chains listed next were all sequenced from one sample in a study of T cells in Graves' hyperthyroidism and ophthalmopathy. RNA transcripts provided the source from which TCR beta CDR3 regions were amplified. The study used the HTBI primer set for a first-round RT-PCR of the TCR CDR3. One entry per CDR3 protein results from TCRdb running MiXCR on the multiplex PCR reads. The table records nearly 750,000 distinct CDR3 sequences, just over 35% of them present only once. Sequencing input: blood. The receptors were sampled from a woman aged 40-49 years with Graves' hyperthyroidism.

This clonotype was recorded a few times. An end of the junction differs from the germline gene, which may be a read error. The CDR3 protein is CASKVSSGNTGAFF. CDR3 nucleotide sequence: TGTGCCAGCAAGGTCTCGTCGGGGAACACTGGAGCTTTCTTT. The chain combines TRBV7-9 with TRBJ1-1; D gene unclear. The CDR3 is 14 residues long. Germline V gives CDR1 SEHNR, CDR2 FQNEAQ (reference sequence).

The table lists this clonotype with a few counts. Here the CDR3 omits its conserved ending phenylalanine or tryptophan, so a read error is the likely source. No DNA is shown, since the ends of the CDR3 on it are uncertain; the CDR3 is the one TCRdb lists. The genes are TRBV6-5 and TRBJ2-5; the table assigns TRBD2, which was not confirmed against the DNA. Germline V CDR1 and CDR2: MNHEY, SVGAGI. 14 amino acids form the CDR3, both terminal residues included. CDR3 amino acids: CASSLGRDGYTFGS.

There are a few counts of this clonotype. The chain is built from TRBV19 and TRBJ1-6; perhaps TRBD1 as D (5 bases). Trimming stripped 10 bases from V and 0 bases from J, with 10 bases between. The CDR3 has 14 amino acids. CDR1 and CDR2 (germline): LNHDA, SQIVND (reference sequence). The CDR3 region has the DNA TGTGCCACCTCGGGGGGCTCCTATAATTCACCCCTCCACTTT. Translated: CATSGGSYNSPLHF.

This chain uses TRBV28 with TRBJ1-2; D is unresolved. V was clipped by 6 bases and J by 3 bases, with 17 bases between them. The CDR3 length is 15 residues. The germline gives CDR1 MDHEN, CDR2 SYDVKM. CDR3 in amino acids: CASRRDVGSDYGYTF. The CDR3, as DNA: TGTGCCAGCAGACGAGACGTGGGCAGTGACTATGGCTACACCTTC.

This clonotype was picked up a small number of times. This chain uses TRBV19 with TRBJ1-1, with no clear D. Germline CDR1 reads LNHDA; CDR2 reads SQIVND (reference sequence). The CDR3 consists of 16 residues. V lost 5 bases to trimming and J lost 1 base, with 17 bases between them. The CDR3 nucleotides read TGTGCCAGTAGTCCTGGGCGGATCTATACGAACACTGAAGCTTTCTTT. Its translation is CASSPGRIYTNTEAFF.

This clonotype was seen more than once but under ten times. The junction departs from the called germline gene at one end, perhaps through a read error. The chain is built from TRBV10-3 and TRBJ2-2; 11 bases align to TRBD2. Per the germline V gene, CDR1 is ENHRY and CDR2 is SYGVKD. The length of the CDR3 is 16 residues. Written as DNA, the CDR3 is TGCTGTTTGGGACTAGCGGTCCCCCCGGGCACCGGGGAGCTGTTTTTT. It codes for CCLGLAVPPGTGELFF.

This sequence joins TRBV30 and TRBJ2-7, with 7 bases matching TRBD2. CDR1 and CDR2 (germline): GTSNPN, SVGIG (reference sequence). This CDR3 spans 12 amino acids. Germline trimming cut 5 bases from V and 4 bases from J; bases unmatched to any gene: 5. The CDR3 bases are TGTGCCTGGGAAGCGGGAACATACGAGCAGTACTTC. This encodes CAWEAGTYEQYF. The variable domain in full, with the rest retrieved from reference TRBV30 and TRBJ2-7, is SQTIHQWPATLVQPVGSPLSLECTVEGTSNPNLYWYRQAAGRGLQLLFYSVGIGQISSEVPQNLSASRPQDRQFILSSKKLLLSDSGFYLCAWEAGTYEQYFGPGTRLTVT.

Many counts were recorded for this clonotype. The rearrangement joins TRBV4-1 to TRBJ1-1; 7 nucleotides agree with TRBD1. The J segment lost 4 bases and the V segment lost 4 bases, leaving 6 bases of the junction unmatched. This CDR3 contains 14 residues. Germline CDR1 is MGHRA and CDR2 is YSYEKL. CDR3 DNA: TGCGCCAGCAGCCGGTCGGGACAGCGCACTGAAGCTTTCTTT. It encodes CASSRSGQRTEAFF.

There are many counts of this clonotype. The chain recombines TRBV14 with TRBJ2-5; 8 bases are shared with TRBD1. Trimming removed 1 base from V and 3 bases from J; junction bases left unmatched: 4. Germline V gives CDR1 SGHDN, CDR2 FVKESK. CDR3 length equals 15 residues. The CDR3 is CASSQASTGEETQYF. CDR3 coding DNA: TGTGCCAGCAGCCAAGCGTCGACAGGGGAAGAGACCCAGTACTTC.

J is TRBJ1-5 and V is TRBV6-5, with D hard to call. The germline CDR1 and CDR2 sequences are MNHEY and SVGAGI. Trimming took off 0 bases at V and 1 base at J, with 4 bases between the two ends. The length of the CDR3 is 14 residues. CDR3 in amino acids: CASSYSESNQPQHF. In nucleotides, the CDR3 is TGTGCCAGCAGTTACTCAGAAAGCAATCAGCCCCAGCATTTT.

This clonotype was seen a few times. The chain uses TRBV12-3 or TRBV12-4 and TRBJ2-7, with unresolved D. Trimming left V 3 bases short and J 3 bases short, with 18 bases between. CDR3 length equals 16 residues. This CDR3 reads CASSLVRITDHYEQYF. In DNA, the CDR3 is TGTGCCAGCAGTTTGGTTAGGATCACCGATCACTACGAGCAGTACTTC.

This clonotype was recorded many times. The V gene is TRBV2, the J gene TRBJ2-5, with 15 bases fitting TRBD2. The CDR3 totals 15 residues. Germline values: CDR1 SNHLY, CDR2 FYNNEI. The junction had 6 bases not matched to a gene; V was cut back by 8 bases and J by 5 bases. CDR3 protein: CASEGLAGGQETQYF. The CDR3 DNA reads TGTGCCAGCGAAGGACTAGCGGGGGGGCAGGAGACCCAGTACTTC.

Worth noting for this clonotype: Relative to the germline gene, one junction end is altered; a read error may explain this. This sequence joins TRBV7-7 and TRBJ2-5; weak D call: TRBD1 (5 bases). The CDR3 spans 13 residues. Germline V lookup: CDR1 SSHAT, CDR2 FNYEAQ (reference sequence). The CDR3 region has the DNA TGTGCTAGCACCCCAGGGAAGGGAGAGACCCAGTACTTC. Protein product: CASTPGKGETQYF.

This clonotype has more than one count but fewer than ten. The chain employs TRBV12-3 or TRBV12-4 and TRBJ2-3, with D unclear. V was pared by 4 bases and J by 6 bases, with 8 bases between. The CDR3 loop spans 12 amino acids. CDR3 protein: CASSSDGDTQYF. CDR3 nucleotides: TGTGCCAGCAGTTCGGACGGGGATACGCAGTATTTT.

The chain links TRBV6-9 to TRBJ2-2, with 10 bases aligning to TRBD2. CDR1 and CDR2 (germline): MNHGY, SVAAGI. The CDR3 length is 15 residues. V dropped 8 bases and J dropped 7; count of bases not matched to a gene: 10. CDR3 DNA sequence: TGTGCCAGCCGGGGACTAGCGACCGCCGGCGGGGAGCTGTTTTTT. Translated: CASRGLATAGGELFF.

This clonotype appeared many times. This chain joins TRBV2 and TRBJ1-2, with unresolved D. CDR3 length: 15 residues. Trimming pared 6 bases from V and 6 bases from J, leaving 20 bases between. CDR1 is SNHLY and CDR2 is FYNNEI in the germline V gene. CDR3 region: CASSPPPAWGDGYTF. Here the CDR3 DNA reads TGTGCCAGCAGCCCCCCTCCGGCATGGGGTGATGGCTACACCTTC.

The J gene is TRBJ1-5, the V gene TRBV6-6; D may be TRBD1 (5 bases). The germline V and J ends were trimmed by 2 bases and 4 bases, with 12 bases remaining between them. Germline CDR1 reads MNHNY; CDR2 reads SVGAGI (reference sequence). CDR3 length: 15 residues. The DNA for the CDR3 is TGTGCCAGCAGTTACAGGGAGGGGCGAAATCAGCCCCAGCATTTT. Its protein product is CASSYREGRNQPQHF.

As to this clonotype: A single base separates this from a much larger clone, so it may be a read error. This chain links TRBV25-1 with TRBJ1-2, with 8 bases identical to TRBD1. This CDR3 is 16 amino acids long. Germline-derived CDR1 and CDR2 are MGHDK and SYGVNS. V dropped 8 bases and J dropped 2; count of bases not matched to a gene: 13. The CDR3 loop is CASCGPFTGGNYGYTF. CDR3 nucleotide sequence: TGTGCCAGCTGTGGACCCTTTACAGGGGGAAACTATGGCTACACCTTC.

This clonotype was seen many times. The chain employs TRBV7-2 and TRBJ1-2, with a possible D match to TRBD1 (5 bases). This CDR3 contains 15 residues. The germline gives CDR1 SGHTA, CDR2 FQGNSA. The V end was cut by 5 bases, the J end by 4 bases, with 17 bases between. The CDR3 DNA sequence: TGTGCCAGCAGCACCGGAACCACAGGCGGCTATGGCTACACCTTC. Its protein product is CASSTGTTGGYGYTF.